A selection of T cell receptor beta chains follows, all from one sample in a study of control samples from healthy donors and cancer patients. Repertoires were generated with immunoSEQ multiplex PCR, while TCRdb's copy carries only in-frame clones and drops some. The data hold around 190,000 clones, with around 87% observed a single time. Sequencing was carried out using blood. The receptor set was obtained from a woman aged 45-59 years in good health. Each CDR3 is given with its conserved first and last residue. D genes are given only for firm matches. Clone size, where shown, is once, few, many, or a class for clones that have expanded.

J	V	size	D	DNA	CDR3
TRBJ2-1	TRBV4-2	-	-	TGTGCCAGCAGCCAAGATCCGGATTTAGCTGGTGAGCAGTTCTTC	CASSQDPDLAGEQFF
TRBJ2-7	TRBV3-1/TRBV3-2	-	TRBD1	TGTGCCAGCGTAGCGACAGGGACCTACGAGCAGTACTTC	CASVATGTYEQYF
TRBJ1-1	TRBV29-1	-	-	TGCAGCGCTGAGACAGGACAGAACACTGAAGCTTTCTTT	CSAETGQNTEAFF
TRBJ1-3	TRBV7-6	-	-	TGTGCCAGCAGCTTTAACGGGGCCTCTGGAAACACCATATATTTT	CASSFNGASGNTIYF
TRBJ2-3	TRBV3-1/TRBV3-2	-	TRBD2	TGTGCCAGCAGCCAAGCGAGGCGACTAGCGGGAGGTCCAGATACGCAGTATTTT	CASSQARRLAGGPDTQYF
TRBJ2-1	TRBV19	few	-	TGTGCCAGTACTCTTATCGGCGCAGGCAACAATGAGCAGTTCTTC	CASTLIGAGNNEQFF
TRBJ2-5	TRBV5-1	-	TRBD2	TGCGCCAGCAGCTTGTTTGGGACTAGCGGGGGGCAAGAGACCCAGTACTTC	CASSLFGTSGGQETQYF
TRBJ1-1	TRBV9	-	TRBD1	TGTGCCAGCAGCGTAAGGTCCGGGACAGGGGGCCAGGAAGCTTTCTTT	CASSVRSGTGGQEAFF
TRBJ2-2	TRBV5-6	-	-	TGTGCCAGCAGCTTTTTGGTCTCGGGCACCGGGGAGCTGTTTTTT	CASSFLVSGTGELFF
TRBJ2-3	TRBV7-2	-	-	TGTGCCAGCAGCTTAGTCTACAGGGGCACAGATACGCAGTATTTT	CASSLVYRGTDTQYF
TRBJ2-3	TRBV6-5	-	-	TGTGCCAGCAGTTACCGCGGGGCAGTCGCAGATACGCAGTATTTT	CASSYRGAVADTQYF
TRBJ1-1	TRBV3-1/TRBV3-2	-	-	TGTGCCAGCAGCCCTCAAGGCCCCGCCACTGAAGCTTTCTTT	CASSPQGPATEAFF
TRBJ1-2	TRBV5-1	-	-	TGCGCCAGCAGGAATTTGCAGACTCCTAACTATGGCTACACCTTC	CASRNLQTPNYGYTF
TRBJ1-1	TRBV27	-	-	TGTGCCAGCAGGGGTTCTGAAGCTTTCTTT	CASRGSEAFF
TRBJ1-6	TRBV7-2	-	TRBD1	TGTGCCAGCAGCTCCGAGACAGGGGAGCACAATTCACCCCTCCACTTT	CASSSETGEHNSPLHF
TRBJ2-5	TRBV4-2	-	-	TGTGCCAGCAGCCAAGACTCTGCCGAGACCCAGTACTTC	CASSQDSAETQYF
TRBJ1-1	TRBV27	-	-	TGTGCCAGCAACGACGGAGTGAACACTGAAGCTTTCTTT	CASNDGVNTEAFF
TRBJ1-3	TRBV5-1	once	-	TGCGCCAGCAGCTTGTACCAGGGTATGGATTCTGGAAACACCATATATTTT	CASSLYQGMDSGNTIYF
TRBJ2-7	TRBV18	-	-	TGTGCCAGCTCACCATCTCCCGGACGGGTCGAGCAGTACTTC	CASSPSPGRVEQYF
TRBJ2-5	TRBV6-5	-	-	TGTGCCAGCAGTTACGGATCCAGGGGAGGCGGTGAGACCCAGTACTTC	CASSYGSRGGGETQYF
TRBJ2-1	TRBV3-1/TRBV3-2	once	-	TGTGCCAGCAGCCCAAATCAAGGGGGGGGTCGCAATGAGCAGTTCTTC	CASSPNQGGGRNEQFF